The 14 T cell receptor beta chains listed next were all sequenced from one sample in a study of regulatory T cells in long-lasting Graves disease. Time point denoted: newly diagnosed GD, antithyroid drugs for less than 3 months. Scientists built the TCR library using RNA that was extracted from PBMCs. Library construction for TCR beta used iRepertoire HTBI primers and Arm-PCR of CDR3 regions. TCRdb passed the multiplex PCR reads through MiXCR, listing each CDR3 protein once. The sample yields roughly 380,000 distinct CDR3 sequences, less than 20% seen once. Sequencing was performed on peripheral blood mononuclear cells (PBMCs), taken at new diagnosis, from a patient treated with antithyroid drugs. The receptors derive from a female donor with Graves disease.

The V and J genes are TRBV2 and TRBJ2-7, with 7 bases that match TRBD2. The junction had 11 bases not matched to a gene; V was cut back by 6 bases and J by 3 bases. The CDR3 sequence is 15 residues long. CDR1 and CDR2 from the germline V gene are SNHLY and FYNNEI. The CDR3 loop is CASRGGTGVIYEQYF. The DNA of the CDR3 is TGTGCCAGCAGGGGGGGGACGGGAGTTATCTACGAGCAGTACTTC.

This clonotype was counted many times. This chain joins TRBV5-6 and TRBJ1-2, with D possibly being TRBD1 (5 bases). The CDR3 length is 15 residues. The germline gives CDR1 SGHDT, CDR2 YYEEEE. V was clipped by 4 bases and J by 3 bases, with 16 bases between them. The CDR3 spells CASSSRGEPYYGYTF. In DNA, the CDR3 is TGTGCCAGCAGCAGCCGGGGCGAACCTTACTATGGCTACACCTTC.

The CDR3 loop is CASSQVRAAGVNNEQFF. The CDR3 coding sequence is TGCGCCAGCAGCCAAGTGCGGGCAGCGGGAGTGAACAATGAGCAGTTCTTC. This chain joins TRBV5-1 and TRBJ2-1; TRBD2 aligns across 8 bases. Germline V gene sequence: CDR1 SGHRS, CDR2 YFSETQ. The length of the CDR3 is 17 residues. The V segment lost 4 bases and the J segment 5 bases; nucleotides outside the gene matches: 14.

The rearrangement uses TRBV5-5 and TRBJ1-3; 8 bases line up with TRBD1. The J segment lost 8 bases and the V segment lost 5 bases, leaving 6 bases of the junction unmatched. The germline gives CDR1 SGHKS, CDR2 YYEKEE (reference sequence). This CDR3 is built from 13 residues. The CDR3 DNA is TGTGCCAGCAGGGATACGACAGGGGACACCATATATTTT. It codes for CASRDTTGDTIYF.

As for this clonotype: The junction does not match germline at one end; this may be a read error. V is TRBV15 and J is TRBJ2-5, with a weak D call TRBD2 (5 bases). CDR3 size: 17 residues. Looked up from germline, CDR1 is LNHNV and CDR2 is YYDKDF (reference sequence). CDR3 protein: CATSRLNSGSEKEIQYF. The DNA for the CDR3 is TGTGCCACCAGCAGACTGAACAGCGGTAGCGAAAAAGAGATCCAGTACTTC.

This clonotype was counted between two and nine times. The V and J genes are TRBV19 and TRBJ2-1; 8 nucleotides align to TRBD2. Germline lookup yields CDR1 LNHDA and CDR2 SQIVND (reference sequence). The V and J ends lost 3 bases and 0 bases, in that order; junction bases with no gene match: 10. The CDR3 covers 18 residues. The CDR3 DNA is TGTGCCAGTAGTATCTATGGACTAGCTGAGGGCTCCTACAATGAGCAGTTCTTC. It encodes CASSIYGLAEGSYNEQFF.

In its sample, this clonotype was seen many times. The rearrangement uses TRBV9 and TRBJ2-1; tentative D call: TRBD2 (6 bases). CDR3 length equals 14 residues. V lost 3 bases to trimming and J lost 5 bases, with 12 bases between them. Germline V CDR1 and CDR2: SGDLS, YYNGEE. The CDR3 sequence: CASSGSGGHNEQFF. In DNA form, the CDR3 reads TGTGCCAGCAGCGGCTCCGGGGGACACAATGAGCAGTTCTTC.

In its sample, this clonotype was seen a few times. The chain has TRBV20-1 and TRBJ2-3, with D uncertain. The assigned J gene may be wrong: the sequence end matches TRBJ2-5 better. This CDR3 comprises 11 residues. CDR1 is DFQATT, CDR2 SNEGSKA, per germline (reference sequence). In DNA form, the CDR3 reads TGCAGTGCTAGGGCCGCAGAGACCCAGTACTTC. This gives the protein CSARAAETQYF.

This clonotype was seen at least ten times. This chain connects TRBV20-1 to TRBJ1-1; D gene ambiguous. The V gene lost 1 base and the J gene lost 1 base, with 10 bases spanning the gap. Germline lookup yields CDR1 DFQATT and CDR2 SNEGSKA (reference sequence). This CDR3 is built from 14 residues. CDR3 bases: TGCAGTGCTAGAGGAAATAGAGCGAACACTGAAGCTTTCTTT. Translation: CSARGNRANTEAFF.

This clonotype appeared a few times. The chain uses TRBV6-2 or TRBV6-3 and TRBJ1-2; weak D call: TRBD1 (5 bases). The germline V gene has CDR1 MNHEY and CDR2 SVGEGT. The V and J ends lost 6 bases and 6 bases respectively, with 17 bases between them. The CDR3 has 14 residues. The CDR3 DNA reads TGTGCCAGCAGAAGCCATGGGGGTGGCGATGGCTACACCTTC. Its protein product is CASRSHGGGDGYTF.

In DNA form, the CDR3 reads TGTGCCAGCAGTACACTGACTAGCGGGGGTCTCAATGAGCAGTTCTTC. It yields the protein CASSTLTSGGLNEQFF. This rearrangement joins TRBV27 to TRBJ2-1; 12 bases match TRBD2. The CDR3 covers 16 residues. V lost 5 bases to trimming and J lost 6 bases; unmatched junction nucleotides: 8. From germline, CDR1 is MNHEY and CDR2 SMNVEV (reference sequence).

The chain couples TRBV7-2 to TRBJ2-7; 7 bases match TRBD1. Germline V lookup: CDR1 SGHTA, CDR2 FQGNSA. This CDR3 comprises 15 residues. Germline trimming cut 2 bases from V and 1 base from J; bases unmatched to any gene: 5. CDR3 bases: TGTGCCAGCAGCTTATCGACAGGGACATCCTACGAGCAGTACTTC. As protein: CASSLSTGTSYEQYF.

This sequence joins TRBV6-5 and TRBJ2-5, with 7 positions matching TRBD2. With 4 bases clipped from V and 2 bases from J, the junction kept 7 bases outside the gene matches. Per germline, CDR1 MNHEY and CDR2 SVGAGI. This CDR3 spans 15 amino acids. This CDR3 is CASSLTSPRQETQYF. The DNA for the CDR3 is TGTGCCAGCAGTTTGACTAGCCCTCGGCAAGAGACCCAGTACTTC.

In its sample, this clonotype was seen many times. This CDR3 reads CASSVLTDTQYF. CDR3 DNA sequence: TGTGCCAGCAGTGTCCTCACAGATACGCAGTATTTT. The chain carries TRBV6-1 and TRBJ2-3, with D uncertain. The V end was cut by 4 bases, the J end by 2 bases, with 4 bases between. The CDR3 runs 12 residues. Germline loops: CDR1 MNHNS, CDR2 SASEGT.